One sample yielded the 28 T cell receptor beta chains listed below, sequenced in a study of CD8 T cells in ankylosing spondylitis. A single record per CDR3 protein comes from TCRdb applying MiXCR to the 5' RACE reads. The sample lists about 130,000 distinct CDR3 sequences, 9.3% occurring once. Sequenced input: blood, either unsorted or a sorted T cell fraction (not recorded which). These receptors were taken from a male donor with ankylosing spondylitis or in good health (not recorded which).

This clonotype was recorded at least ten times. This chain connects TRBV20-1 to TRBJ2-1, with TRBD2 identical over 8 bases. The length of the CDR3 is 14 residues. Germline loops: CDR1 DFQATT, CDR2 SNEGSKA (reference sequence). J gave up 9 bases and V 6 bases, and 13 bases lay outside the gene matches. In nucleotides, the CDR3 is TGCAGTGCCCAGCGGCCAGCGGGAGCTACTGAGCAGTTCTTC. Amino acid sequence: CSAQRPAGATEQFF.

This clonotype has ten or more counts. The V and J genes are TRBV20-1 and TRBJ2-5, with TRBD2 matching over 12 bases. The CDR3 is 18 residues long. With 2 bases clipped from V and 0 bases from J, the junction kept 10 bases outside the gene matches. Per germline, CDR1 DFQATT and CDR2 SNEGSKA (reference sequence). CDR3 residues: CSARPRLAGGPYQETQYF. In nucleotides, the CDR3 is TGCAGTGCTAGACCCCGGCTAGCGGGAGGGCCCTACCAAGAGACCCAGTACTTC.

The J gene is TRBJ1-2, the V gene TRBV20-1; 7 bases align to TRBD1. The CDR3 runs 14 residues. Losses at the gene ends were 5 bases for V and 6 bases for J; bases not matched to a gene: 12. Germline V gene lookup returns CDR1 DFQATT and CDR2 SNEGSKA (reference sequence). CDR3 sequence reads: CSADNGQVEDGYTF. The CDR3 DNA is TGCAGTGCTGATAACGGACAGGTCGAAGATGGCTACACCTTC.

The table lists this clonotype with many counts. The CDR3 spells CASSPGTGFNEQFF. The CDR3 DNA is TGCGCCAGCAGCCCCGGGACAGGGTTCAATGAGCAGTTCTTC. This chain joins TRBV5-1 and TRBJ2-1; TRBD1 agrees at 9 bases. In germline, CDR1 is SGHRS, CDR2 YFSETQ. This CDR3 is built from 14 residues. Trimming at V came to 4 bases and at J to 6 bases, leaving 5 bases not matched to a gene. The variable domain in full, with the rest retrieved from reference TRBV5-1 and TRBJ2-1, is KAGVTQTPRYLIKTRGQQVTLSCSPISGHRSVSWYQQTPGQGLQFLFEYFSETQRNKGNFPGRFSGRQFSNSRSEMNVSTLELGDSALYLCASSPGTGFNEQFFGPGTRLTVL.

This clonotype was detected ten times or more. J is TRBJ2-2 and V is TRBV6-1; D is ambiguous. Germline V gene data show CDR1 as MNHNS and CDR2 as SASEGT. The CDR3 is made up of 15 amino acids. V was shortened by 2 bases and J by 7 bases, with 14 bases between the two germline ends. This CDR3 reads CASSERRSEVGELFF. As DNA, the CDR3 is TGTGCCAGCAGTGAACGAAGGTCAGAGGTCGGGGAGCTGTTTTTT.

The chain couples TRBV3-1 to TRBJ2-7; a possible D gene is TRBD1 (6 bases). The germline CDR1 and CDR2 sequences are LGHDT and YNNKEL (reference sequence). The CDR3 runs to 18 residues. The V and J ends lost 11 bases and 0 bases respectively, with 29 bases between them. The CDR3 region has the DNA TGTGCCTTCTGCTCACGACAGGCCGGAGGATACAGCTCCTACGAGCAGTACTTC. It encodes CAFCSRQAGGYSSYEQYF.

V and J are TRBV15 and TRBJ2-1; no clear D gene. The CDR3 consists of 15 residues. The germline gives CDR1 LNHNV, CDR2 YYDKDF (reference sequence). Trimming removed 0 bases from V and 4 bases from J, with 10 bases in between. The CDR3 region has the DNA TGTGCCACCAGCAGAGATATGGCTTCTTACAATGAGCAGTTCTTC. It codes for CATSRDMASYNEQFF.

This clonotype was found many times. V and J are TRBV5-1 and TRBJ2-5; tentatively, D is TRBD1 (7 bases). V was shortened by 4 bases and J by 8 bases, with 24 bases between the two germline ends. The CDR3 covers 16 residues. Germline V gene lookup returns CDR1 SGHRS and CDR2 YFSETQ. The CDR3 loop reads CASSRRQGWGEGTQYF. In nucleotides, the CDR3 is TGCGCCAGCAGCAGGAGACAGGGATGGGGGGAAGGAACCCAGTACTTC.

The chain employs TRBV5-1 and TRBJ2-1; no clear D gene. The CDR3 contains 16 residues. With 2 bases removed from V and 0 bases from J, the gap between germline ends came to 12 bases. Germline V gene lookup returns CDR1 SGHRS and CDR2 YFSETQ. Here the CDR3 reads CASSFRQVSSYNEQFF. In nucleotides, the CDR3 is TGCGCCAGCAGCTTTAGGCAGGTGAGCTCCTACAATGAGCAGTTCTTC. Filled out from reference TRBV5-1 and TRBJ2-1, the complete variable domain reads KAGVTQTPRYLIKTRGQQVTLSCSPISGHRSVSWYQQTPGQGLQFLFEYFSETQRNKGNFPGRFSGRQFSNSRSEMNVSTLELGDSALYLCASSFRQVSSYNEQFFGPGTRLTVL.

V and J are TRBV6-5 and TRBJ2-5; TRBD1 aligns across 9 bases. Trimming removed 6 bases from V and 4 bases from J; junction bases left unmatched: 6. This CDR3 is built from 14 residues. Germline CDR1 reads MNHEY; CDR2 reads SVGAGI. The CDR3 protein is CASRTRTGVETQYF. In DNA form, the CDR3 reads TGTGCCAGCAGGACTCGGACAGGGGTAGAGACCCAGTACTTC.

This clonotype was seen many times. This chain links TRBV7-9 with TRBJ2-7; D may be TRBD1 (6 bases). The CDR3 contains 11 residues. The V gene lost 4 bases and the J gene lost 12 bases, with 13 bases spanning the gap. Germline CDR1 is SEHNR and CDR2 is FQNEAQ (reference sequence). The CDR3 reads CASSSGAAWYF. In DNA form, the CDR3 reads TGTGCCAGCAGCTCAGGGGCTGCGTGGTACTTC.

At least ten counts were recorded for this clonotype. This chain links TRBV21-1 with TRBJ2-7; whether TRBD2, the table's D call, matches the DNA was not checked. TRBV21-1 is classified as a pseudogene. This CDR3 spans 16 amino acids. CDR3: CASSNGERETSYEQYF. The DNA for the CDR3 is TGTGCCAGCAGCAACGGGGAGCGGGAGACCTCCTACGAGCAGTACTTC.

At least ten counts were recorded for this clonotype. The chain is built from TRBV5-5 and TRBJ2-1, with D perhaps matching TRBD1 (5 bases). The CDR3 length is 12 residues. The germline gives CDR1 SGHKS, CDR2 YYEKEE (reference sequence). The germline V and J ends were trimmed by 0 bases and 10 bases, with 8 bases remaining between them. CDR3 sequence reads: CASSLEGSEQFF. The CDR3 nucleotides are TGTGCCAGCAGCTTGGAGGGGTCCGAGCAGTTCTTC.

J is TRBJ2-2 and V is TRBV29-1; TRBD2 matches 7 bases. Germline loops: CDR1 SQVTM, CDR2 ANQGSEA. Trimming took 7 bases from V and 5 from J; bases not matched to a gene: 10. This CDR3 contains 14 residues. The CDR3 nucleotides are TGCAGCGCCCGGCGGTCGGGGGGAACCGGGGAGCTGTTTTTT. Protein sequence: CSARRSGGTGELFF.

The chain is built from TRBV6-2 or TRBV6-3 and TRBJ2-5, with D perhaps matching TRBD2 (6 bases). The germline V and J ends were trimmed by 5 bases and 2 bases, with 15 bases remaining between them. The CDR3 runs 15 residues. Germline CDR1 MNHEY, CDR2 SVGEGT. CDR3 nucleotide sequence: TGTGCCAGCAGTACCCGGCGCGGGAAGCAAGAGACCCAGTACTTC. Encoded protein: CASSTRRGKQETQYF.

This clonotype was detected many times. V is TRBV12-3 or TRBV12-4 and J is TRBJ2-4; possible D gene TRBD2, 6 bases. This CDR3 has 16 amino acids. V was cut by 7 bases and J by 3 bases, with 19 bases left in between. The CDR3 loop reads CASTLFGGADKNIQYF. The CDR3 bases are TGTGCCAGCACCCTATTCGGGGGTGCGGACAAAAACATTCAGTACTTC.

This clonotype has more than one count but fewer than ten. The rearrangement links TRBV5-8 to TRBJ1-2, with 8 bases lining up with TRBD1. The CDR3 contains 12 residues. Germline trimming cut 4 bases from V and 12 bases from J; bases unmatched to any gene: 8. Germline values: CDR1 SGHTS, CDR2 YDEGEE. In nucleotides, the CDR3 is TGTGCCAGCAGCACTAGGACAGGGTTTAACACCTTC. It translates to CASSTRTGFNTF.

This clonotype appeared many times. The J gene is TRBJ2-7, the V gene TRBV4-1; 12 bases line up with TRBD2. Looked up from germline, CDR1 is MGHRA and CDR2 is YSYEKL. CDR3 size: 15 residues. J lost 6 bases, V lost 1 base, and 4 bases had no gene match. This CDR3 is CASSQGGLAGTEQYF. The CDR3 DNA reads as TGCGCCAGCAGCCAAGGCGGACTAGCGGGAACCGAGCAGTACTTC.

This clonotype appeared many times. The genes are TRBV5-1 and TRBJ1-1; D might be TRBD1 (5 bases). The V and J ends lost 7 bases and 3 bases respectively, with 10 bases between them. Germline values: CDR1 SGHRS, CDR2 YFSETQ. The CDR3 has 12 residues. The CDR3 loop is CASRREDTEAFF. The CDR3 DNA reads as TGCGCCAGCCGCAGGGAGGACACTGAAGCTTTCTTT.

This clonotype was detected a few times. The chain uses TRBV10-3 and TRBJ2-1, with 7 bases identical to TRBD1. Germline lookup yields CDR1 ENHRY and CDR2 SYGVKD. With 6 bases clipped from V and 6 bases from J, the junction kept 8 bases outside the gene matches. CDR3 size: 14 residues. CDR3 protein: CAISEGTDGNEQFF. In DNA form, the CDR3 reads TGTGCCATCAGCGAGGGGACAGACGGCAATGAGCAGTTCTTC.

This clonotype has at least ten counts. The V call is TRBV7-2, the J call TRBJ2-7; D is uncertain. The CDR3 length is 13 residues. V was pared by 5 bases and J by 3 bases, with 11 bases between. CDR1 and CDR2 from the germline V gene are SGHTA and FQGNSA. CDR3 bases: TGTGCCAGCAGCCAAGGACCCTACTACGAGCAGTACTTC. Its translation is CASSQGPYYEQYF.

This clonotype was observed many times. V is TRBV6-1 and J is TRBJ2-3; 8 nucleotides agree with TRBD1. This CDR3 is built from 13 residues. Trimming at V came to 6 bases and at J to 6 bases, leaving 5 bases not matched to a gene. CDR1 is MNHNS and CDR2 is SASEGT in the germline V gene. The CDR3 DNA is TGTGCCAGCAGAGGACAGGGTAGGGATACGCAGTATTTT. Its protein product is CASRGQGRDTQYF.

The CDR3 DNA sequence: TGTGCCAGCTCACCAGGGACGAGCGTCTCCTACGAGCAGTACTTC. Residues: CASSPGTSVSYEQYF. V gene TRBV18 combines with J gene TRBJ2-7, with D perhaps matching TRBD1 or TRBD2 (5 bases each). The V gene lost 2 bases and the J gene lost 0 bases, with 11 bases spanning the gap. Germline V gene lookup returns CDR1 KGHSH and CDR2 LQKENI. The CDR3 length is 15 residues.

This clonotype was detected ten times or more. V usage is TRBV29-1 and J usage is TRBJ2-7; D not resolved. This CDR3 spans 13 amino acids. Looked up from germline, CDR1 is SQVTM and CDR2 is ANQGSEA. V lost 3 bases to trimming and J lost 0 bases, with 9 bases between them. CDR3 amino acids: CSVESESSYEQYF. The CDR3 DNA reads TGCAGCGTTGAGAGCGAAAGCTCCTACGAGCAGTACTTC.

By frequency in the sample, this clonotype is medium-sized. Relative to the germline gene, one junction end is altered; a read error may explain this. The chain carries TRBV29-1 and TRBJ2-1; D gene unclear. Germline V CDR1 and CDR2: SQVTM, ANQGSEA. The CDR3 runs 15 residues. CDR3 nucleotide sequence: TGCAGCGTTGAATTGGCTACAGATTCCTACAGTGAGCAGTTCTTC. Protein product: CSVELATDSYSEQFF.

There are many counts of this clonotype. The rearrangement uses TRBV20-1 and TRBJ2-3, with D possibly being TRBD1 or TRBD2 (6 bases each). The CDR3 totals 13 residues. V lost 7 bases to trimming and J lost 4 bases, with 15 bases between them. Looked up from germline, CDR1 is DFQATT and CDR2 is SNEGSKA (reference sequence). CDR3: CSGTVGGSDTQYF. CDR3 nucleotide sequence: TGCAGTGGAACCGTAGGGGGGTCAGATACGCAGTATTTT.

This clonotype was observed many times. CDR3 in amino acids: CSAREDGPNQPQHF. CDR3 nucleotide sequence: TGCAGTGCTAGAGAGGATGGTCCAAATCAGCCCCAGCATTTT. The V and J genes are TRBV20-1 and TRBJ1-5; no definite D call. The CDR3 contains 14 residues. The ends were cut back, 0 bases at V and 4 bases at J, with 10 bases in the middle. Germline lookup yields CDR1 DFQATT and CDR2 SNEGSKA (reference sequence).

Ten or more counts support this clonotype. The chain couples TRBV29-1 to TRBJ2-2; TRBD1 matches at 9 bases. Germline V gene sequence: CDR1 SQVTM, CDR2 ANQGSEA. V lost 0 bases, J lost 4 bases, and 6 bases stayed unmatched. There are 16 residues in the CDR3. The CDR3 sequence is CSVEDGGDRATGELFF. The DNA of the CDR3 is TGCAGCGTTGAAGATGGTGGGGACAGGGCCACCGGGGAGCTGTTTTTT.